Included here is one T cell receptor beta chain sequence, with context. What it binds is not known. This sample was included in a study of molecular identifiers for immune sequencing clone quantification. Across the study: Replicates partitioned RNA from about 20,000 or 100,000 naive CD8 cells into five parts, sequencing four.

The junction had 13 bases not matched to a gene; V was cut back by 2 bases and J by 5 bases. CDR3 size: 18 residues. Germline lookup yields CDR1 MNHEY and CDR2 SVGEGT. Methods described previously, with TCR primers listed, were used for bulk TCR libraries. TCRdb re-analysed the PCR reads in MiXCR, keeping a single row per CDR3 protein. The table shows around 320,000 distinct CDR3 sequences, with under 25% occurring only once. Study-level points and caveats: Jurkat TCR RNA that was spiked in from one cell was reportedly detectable among one million naive cells.

The clonotype was recovered from a human donor in good health. Some libraries in this study had Jurkat cell RNA spiked in. Sequenced sample: naive CD8+ T cells from blood, with Jurkat cell RNA spiked in. Subset denoted: FACS-sorted CD8+CD4-CCR7+CD45RA+ naive T cells. The chain recombines TRBV6-2 or TRBV6-3 with TRBJ2-3; 10 bases match TRBD2. CDR3 in DNA: TGTGCCAGCAGTTACCCACCCTTTCTAGCGGGAGTCAAAGATACGCAGTATTTT. Amino acid sequence: CASSYPPFLAGVKDTQYF.